The present T cell receptor (beta chain) was sequenced within a study of beta chain features in type 1 diabetes (dated by TCRdb to the late 2010s). Concerning the study at large: Patients and healthy donors did not differ in mean age, gender distribution, total cell number or subset yield. Naive and central memory subsets were obtained from all 30 or so donors, but regulatory and stem cell-like memory subsets were isolated from only 8 patients and roughly 8 healthy donors. In the study, recently diagnosed type 1 diabetes patients and matched healthy donors were compared on the TCRB repertoires of their sorted circulating CD4+ T cell subsets. A total of roughly 100 million sorted cells were examined across all samples, and RNA yield correlated strongly with the number of cells per subset.

Inclusive of the bounding cysteine and phenylalanine, the CDR3 is 12 residues long. CDR3 DNA is the only sequence kept; it has 36 bases, read in frame from the first base. As encoded in the germline V gene, CDR1 is SNHLY while CDR2 is FYNNEI. At the junction V is shortened by 1 base and J by 6 bases, with 5 bases in between. Notes on this clone: Its antigen remains undetermined. No clone much larger than this one lies a single base away; base qualities are absent.

The entire isolated RNA was reverse transcribed using the High Capacity cDNA Reverse Transcription Kit, and thus expressed TCRB transcripts were sequenced. Naive, central memory and regulatory T cell samples underwent deep immunoSEQ sequencing, averaging around 3.7 million total reads per sample. Sorted cells were lysed in RLT buffer and RNA was extracted with DNase-treated RNeasy Micro or Mini kits, depending on cell number. To prevent cross-contamination, every cell subset was processed on its own, while patient and healthy donor samples were processed together. The immunoSEQ multiplex PCR was used to amplify TCRB sequences from cDNA, yielding 87-bp fragments that span the CDR3 region. Sequencing of the amplicons was performed on the Illumina HiSeq platform. On the study's bioinformatics: PCR bias was corrected computationally using synthetic template baselines, and reads within Hamming distance 2 were collapsed, with unmergeable singletons discarded. Reads were aligned against IMGT so that V, D and J genes, CDR3 length and insertions or deletions at six rearrangement sites could be assigned. Clonotype counts were normalized to sorted cell number within each subset before computing true diversity and Gini coefficients with the tcR R package. The overlap coefficient, calculated on TCRB nucleotide sequences, was used to quantify repertoire sharing. TCRdb mirrors the immuneACCESS table, restricted to in-frame sequences. Some clones are absent from its copies; in checked studies, under half trace to an unresolved V gene, and the reason for the others is unknown. V and J calls and clone size are given by that table; D and trimming were obtained from the DNA. The sample table records about 150,000 clones; 10% to 13% of these occur just once. Clones ranked in the top ten supply more than 0.4% of the sample.

Results and caveats for the whole study, not just this receptor: Sequencing cDNA rather than genomic DNA could over-represent highly expressing activated cells, although activation and CD3 levels did not differ between groups. The naive, central memory and regulatory TCRB repertoires appeared to resemble one another more closely among patients than among healthy donors. Fewer insertions and more nucleotide deletions at VDJ recombination sites were observed in patients with type 1 diabetes, implying thymic rearrangement abnormalities. A moderate but significant shortening of TCRB CDR3 length was observed in type 1 diabetes patients in all four CD4+ subsets. Only small numbers of individuals were included in the HLA sub-analyses, which left unresolved whether HLA type had any influence on TCRB rearrangement. Shorter templates might have been favored by PCR, but patient and control samples were amplified and corrected together, so both groups would have been affected equally by any skew.

Each donor gave one peripheral blood draw, roughly 0.12 L on average, collected into heparinised tubes. Naive, central memory, regulatory and stem cell-like memory CD4+ T cells were sorted on a BD FACSAria II using a panel including CD45RO, CCR7, CD25, CD127, CD95 and CD27. A purity above 95% was achieved for all sorted populations. Right away, PBMCs were isolated by Lymphoprep density gradient centrifugation and were stained directly, with no culture step. To minimize batch effects, samples were stained and sorted in pairs, one healthy donor with one patient per experiment. Material for sequencing was central memory CD4+ T cells from blood. The sequence links TRBV2 to TRBJ2-3; the D gene assignment is ambiguous. This TCR was recovered from a man aged 25 to 40 with type 1 diabetes. CDR3 region: CASSEVADTQYF. The nucleotides read TGTGCCAGCAGTGAAGTCGCGGATACGCAGTATTTT.